This T cell receptor (beta chain) was sequenced in a study of graft-versus-host responses after intestinal transplantation. Study-wide findings and caveats: The recipient marrow held GvH clones, and some of them showed up first in ileum or blood. Peak circulating GvH clone levels tracked with early post-transplant HvG declines.

Clones were read by immunoSEQ multiplex PCR, and TCRdb kept only the in-frame ones, dropping some. The sample contains tens of thousands of clones, just under 95% of which appear only once. On this clone: Its antigen is still unknown.

Germline V gene data show CDR1 as WSHSY and CDR2 as SAAADI. CDR3 length: 16 residues. The V gene end was trimmed by 5 bases and the J gene end by 7 bases; junction bases not matched to a gene: 12. This chain uses TRBV10-2 with TRBJ2-1, with 9 bases matching TRBD2. Sequences were derived from unstimulated CD8+ T cells sorted from spleen or lymph node cells, sampled before intestinal transplant. The clonotype comes from a human donor who received an intestinal transplant. CDR3 DNA sequence: TGCGCCAGCAGTCCTTATGGCGGGAGGGCCAGAAATGAGCAGTTCTTC. This encodes CASSPYGGRARNEQFF.